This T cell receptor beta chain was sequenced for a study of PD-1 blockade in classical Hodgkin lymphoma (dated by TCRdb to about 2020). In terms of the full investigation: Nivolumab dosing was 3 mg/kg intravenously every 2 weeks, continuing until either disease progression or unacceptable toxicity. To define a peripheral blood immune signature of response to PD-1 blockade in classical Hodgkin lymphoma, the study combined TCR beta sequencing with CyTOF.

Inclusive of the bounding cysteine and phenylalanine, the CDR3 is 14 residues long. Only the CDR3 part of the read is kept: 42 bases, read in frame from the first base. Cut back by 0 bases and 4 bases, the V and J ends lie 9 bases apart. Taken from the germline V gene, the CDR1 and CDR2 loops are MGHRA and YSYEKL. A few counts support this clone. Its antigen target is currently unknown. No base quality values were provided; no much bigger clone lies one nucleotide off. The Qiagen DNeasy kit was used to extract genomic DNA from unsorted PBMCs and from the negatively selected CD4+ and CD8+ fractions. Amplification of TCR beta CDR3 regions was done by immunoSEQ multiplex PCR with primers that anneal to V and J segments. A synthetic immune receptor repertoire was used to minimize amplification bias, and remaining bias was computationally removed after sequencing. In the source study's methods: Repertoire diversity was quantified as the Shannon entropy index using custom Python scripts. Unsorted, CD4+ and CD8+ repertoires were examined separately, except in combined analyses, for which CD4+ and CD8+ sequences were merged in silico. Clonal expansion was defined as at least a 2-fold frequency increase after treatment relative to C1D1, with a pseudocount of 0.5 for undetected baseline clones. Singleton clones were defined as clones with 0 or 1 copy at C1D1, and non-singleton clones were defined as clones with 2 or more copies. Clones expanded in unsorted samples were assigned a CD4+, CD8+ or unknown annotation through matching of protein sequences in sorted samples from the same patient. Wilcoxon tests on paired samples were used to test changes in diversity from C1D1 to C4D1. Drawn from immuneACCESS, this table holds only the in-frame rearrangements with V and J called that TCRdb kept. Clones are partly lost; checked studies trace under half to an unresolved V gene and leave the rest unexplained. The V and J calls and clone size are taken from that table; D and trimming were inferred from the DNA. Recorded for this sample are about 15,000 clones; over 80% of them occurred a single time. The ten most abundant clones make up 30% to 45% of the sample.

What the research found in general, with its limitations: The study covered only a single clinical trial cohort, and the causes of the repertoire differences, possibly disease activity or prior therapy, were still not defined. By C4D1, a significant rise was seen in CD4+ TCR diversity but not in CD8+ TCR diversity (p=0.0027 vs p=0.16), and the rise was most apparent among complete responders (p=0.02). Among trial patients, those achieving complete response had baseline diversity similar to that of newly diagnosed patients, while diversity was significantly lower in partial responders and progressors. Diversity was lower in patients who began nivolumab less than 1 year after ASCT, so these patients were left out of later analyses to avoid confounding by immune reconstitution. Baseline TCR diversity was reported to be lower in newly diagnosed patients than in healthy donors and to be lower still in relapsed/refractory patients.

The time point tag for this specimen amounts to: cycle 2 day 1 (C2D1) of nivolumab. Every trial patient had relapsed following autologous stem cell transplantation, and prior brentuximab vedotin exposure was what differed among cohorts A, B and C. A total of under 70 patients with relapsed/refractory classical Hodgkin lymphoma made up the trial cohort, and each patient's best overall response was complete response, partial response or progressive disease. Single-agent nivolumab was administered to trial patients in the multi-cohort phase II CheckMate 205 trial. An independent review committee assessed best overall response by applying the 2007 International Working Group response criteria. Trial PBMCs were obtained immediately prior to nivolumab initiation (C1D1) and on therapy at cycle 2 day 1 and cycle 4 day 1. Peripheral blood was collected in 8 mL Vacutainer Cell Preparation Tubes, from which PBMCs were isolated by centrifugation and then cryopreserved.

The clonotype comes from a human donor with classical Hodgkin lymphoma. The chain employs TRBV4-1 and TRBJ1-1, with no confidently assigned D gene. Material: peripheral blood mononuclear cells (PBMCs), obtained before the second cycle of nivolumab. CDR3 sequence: CASSQEYRATEAFF. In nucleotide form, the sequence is TGCGCCAGCAGCCAAGAGTACAGAGCCACTGAAGCTTTCTTT.